These 7 T cell receptor beta chains were all obtained from the same sample, sequenced in a study of human T cells and chemical hapten exposure. Time point here: patch test 1, 2 weeks after DPC sensitization. As to treatment: therapeutic diphenylcyclopropenone sensitization with weekly scalp DPC. Each CDR3 protein is one row after TCRdb ran MiXCR on the RACE reads. The sample has 100,000 or so distinct CDR3 sequences, roughly a tenth seen once. Sample: whole blood, taken in connection with sensitization to the hapten diphenylcyclopropenone (DPC). These receptors were obtained from a middle-aged man with alopecia areata. Some clones in this sample may be carry-over from other donors' samples.

This clonotype showed up many times. The chain recombines TRBV7-2 with TRBJ2-3; 8 bases map to TRBD2. Trimming cost V 3 bases and J 2 bases; bases outside gene matches: 10. Germline CDR1 is SGHTA and CDR2 is FQGNSA. The CDR3 has 17 amino acids. The CDR3 here is CASSFRALAGSTDTQYF. Written as DNA, the CDR3 is TGTGCCAGCAGCTTTCGGGCGCTAGCGGGTTCCACAGATACGCAGTATTTT. Supplemented by reference TRBV7-2 and TRBJ2-3, the full variable domain reads GAGVSQSPSNKVTEKGKDVELRCDPISGHTALYWYRQSLGQGLEFLIYFQGNSAPDKSGLPSDRFSAERTGGSVSTLTIQRTQQEDSAVYLCASSFRALAGSTDTQYFGPGTRLTVL.

This clonotype was counted at least ten times. The chain has TRBV29-1 and TRBJ2-1; 7 bases align to TRBD1. The CDR3 is 13 amino acids. The V gene end was trimmed by 8 bases and the J gene end by 8 bases; junction bases not matched to a gene: 12. Per germline, CDR1 SQVTM and CDR2 ANQGSEA. For the CDR3, the DNA is TGCAGCATAACAGGGGATCGGTTCTATGAGCAGTTCTTC. Its protein is CSITGDRFYEQFF.

About this clonotype: A read error is possible here, since a much larger clone lies one base away. The chain recombines TRBV20-1 with TRBJ1-5; 7 bases map to TRBD1. Germline CDR1 and CDR2: DFQATT and SNEGSKA (reference sequence). V dropped 6 bases and J dropped 1; count of bases not matched to a gene: 12. This CDR3 region has 16 residues. CDR3 protein: CSATRIQGGSNQPQHF. The CDR3 nucleotides are TGCAGTGCGACAAGAATTCAGGGGGGGAGCAATCAGCCCCAGCATTTT.

There are many counts of this clonotype. The genes are TRBV6-2 or TRBV6-3 and TRBJ1-1; maybe TRBD1 (5 bases). Deletions cut 3 bases from V and 0 bases from J, with 17 bases between. Germline V gives CDR1 MNHEY, CDR2 SVGEGT. CDR3 length equals 17 residues. CDR3 nucleotides: TGTGCCAGCAGTTATCCGACGGGCCAGGGAATGAACACTGAAGCTTTCTTT. Residues: CASSYPTGQGMNTEAFF.

This clonotype was seen a few times. The V gene is TRBV2, the J gene TRBJ2-1; 12 nucleotides match TRBD2. Germline CDR1 and CDR2: SNHLY and FYNNEI. J gave up 8 bases and V 3 bases, and 14 bases lay outside the gene matches. The CDR3 loop spans 18 amino acids. This CDR3 reads CASSEGTLLAGGNYEQFF. DNA of the CDR3: TGTGCCAGCAGTGAGGGAACCCTGCTAGCGGGAGGGAACTATGAGCAGTTCTTC.

This clonotype was detected many times. The junction departs from germline at one end; a sequencing error may be responsible. The chain carries TRBV16 and TRBJ1-1, with D unclear. Germline-derived CDR1 and CDR2 are KGHSY and FQNENV. The CDR3 is 14 amino acids. For the CDR3, the DNA is TGTGCCAGCAGCCAATCAAGCAGAAACAGTGAAGCTTTCTTT. This gives the protein CASSQSSRNSEAFF.

A few counts support this clonotype. The chain uses TRBV7-2 and TRBJ2-7; D may be TRBD2 (6 bases). This CDR3 region has 16 residues. With 5 bases removed from V and 6 bases from J, the gap between germline ends came to 23 bases. The germline CDR1 and CDR2 sequences are SGHTA and FQGNSA. The CDR3 nucleotides are TGTGCCAGCAGCCGAGGAGGAGGGAAGGAACTTGCCGAGCAGTACGTC. Translating it yields CASSRGGGKELAEQYV.